These T cell receptor beta chains were read from a single sample in a study of control samples from healthy donors and cancer patients. Sequencing used immunoSEQ multiplex PCR; TCRdb keeps in-frame clones, though not all of them. This sample has some 150,000 clones; 75% to 95% occur once, and the top ten carry roughly 1.6%. The sequenced material came from blood. The source of these receptors is a woman aged 25-40 years in good health. CDR3s include the opening cysteine and the closing phenylalanine or tryptophan. A D gene is named only where the DNA matches it firmly. Clone size, where shown, is once, few, many, or a class for clones that have expanded.

J: TRBJ1-4; D: TRBD1; V: TRBV18; size: .; DNA: TGTGCCAGCTCACAAGGGACAGGGAACGAAAAACTGTTTTTT; CDR3: CASSQGTGNEKLFF
J: TRBJ2-1; D: TRBD1; V: TRBV15; size: .; DNA: TGTGCCACCAGCAGAGGAGGGGGCACCTCCTACAATGAGCAGTTCTTC; CDR3: CATSRGGGTSYNEQFF
J: TRBJ2-5; D: TRBD2; V: TRBV6-5; size: few; DNA: TGTGCCAGCAGTTACTCGGGGACTAGCGGGCAAGAGACCCAGTACTTC; CDR3: CASSYSGTSGQETQYF
J: TRBJ2-2; D: TRBD1; V: TRBV24-1; size: .; DNA: TGTGCCACCAGTGACCCCGGGACAGGGAACACCGGGGAGCTGTTTTTT; CDR3: CATSDPGTGNTGELFF
J: TRBJ2-7; D: TRBD1; V: TRBV19; size: few; DNA: TGTGCCAGTAGTAACAACAGGGGGGCCTACGAGCAGTACTTC; CDR3: CASSNNRGAYEQYF
J: TRBJ2-1; D: TRBD2; V: TRBV18; size: .; DNA: TGTGCCAGCTCACCACCGGGACTAGCCTACAATGAGCAGTTCTTC; CDR3: CASSPPGLAYNEQFF
J: TRBJ2-5; D: TRBD1; V: TRBV19; size: .; DNA: TGTGCCAGTAGTAACAGGGGTCGAGAGACCCAGTACTTC; CDR3: CASSNRGRETQYF
J: TRBJ2-2; D: .; V: TRBV19; size: .; DNA: TGTGCCAGTAGTAAACAGCCGAACACCGGGGAGCTGTTTTTT; CDR3: CASSKQPNTGELFF
J: TRBJ1-1; D: TRBD1; V: TRBV7-9; size: .; DNA: TGTGCCAGCAGCTTGGGGACAGGGAACACTGAAGCTTTCTTT; CDR3: CASSLGTGNTEAFF
J: TRBJ2-1; D: TRBD2; V: TRBV6-5; size: .; DNA: TGTGCCAGCAGTTACAGCGGGGGGGCCGATGAGCAGTTCTTC; CDR3: CASSYSGGADEQFF
J: TRBJ2-3; D: TRBD1; V: TRBV13; size: .; DNA: TGTGCCAGCAGCTTAAGGACAGGGGGCACAGATACGCAGTATTTT; CDR3: CASSLRTGGTDTQYF
J: TRBJ1-3; D: .; V: TRBV7-8; size: .; DNA: TGTGCCAGCAGCCAGACACACTCTGGAAACACCATATATTTT; CDR3: CASSQTHSGNTIYF
J: TRBJ1-6; D: TRBD1; V: TRBV4-3; size: .; DNA: TGCGCCAGCAGCCAAATGACAGGGGGGAATTCACCCCTCCACTTT; CDR3: CASSQMTGGNSPLHF
J: TRBJ2-1; D: TRBD1; V: TRBV5-1; size: .; DNA: TGCGCCAGCAGCCAAGGGGACAGGGGATCCTACAATGAGCAGTTCTTC; CDR3: CASSQGDRGSYNEQFF
J: TRBJ1-6; D: .; V: TRBV4-2; size: .; DNA: TGTGCCAGCAGCCAAGATCGGACAGTGAATAATTCACCCCTCCACTTT; CDR3: CASSQDRTVNNSPLHF
J: TRBJ2-5; D: .; V: TRBV15; size: .; DNA: TGTGCCACCAGCATCTCCGGGGGTGGGGAGACCCAGTACTTC; CDR3: CATSISGGGETQYF
J: TRBJ1-6; D: .; V: TRBV7-3; size: few; DNA: TGTGCCAGCAGCTTCCGGGGGGCAGGACCCCTCCACTTT; CDR3: CASSFRGAGPLHF
J: TRBJ2-7; D: TRBD1; V: TRBV6-1; size: .; DNA: TGTGCCAGCAGTGAAGGGACAGGACGCTGCTACGAGCAGTACTTC; CDR3: CASSEGTGRCYEQYF
J: TRBJ2-3; D: TRBD2; V: TRBV4-2; size: .; DNA: TGTGCCAGCAGCCAAGGTCTAGCGGGGGGGCCTAGCACAGATACGCAGTATTTT; CDR3: CASSQGLAGGPSTDTQYF
J: TRBJ2-3; D: TRBD1; V: TRBV6-4; size: once; DNA: TGTGCCAGCAGTGACGGGGGACAGGGGGCAGATACGCAGTATTTT; CDR3: CASSDGGQGADTQYF
J: TRBJ1-2; D: .; V: TRBV4-2; size: .; DNA: TGTGCCAGCAGCCGGACGGACTATGGCTACACCTTC; CDR3: CASSRTDYGYTF
J: TRBJ1-5; D: TRBD1; V: TRBV24-1; size: .; DNA: TGTGCCACCAGTGACCATGGGACAGGCAATCAGCCCCAGCATTTT; CDR3: CATSDHGTGNQPQHF
J: TRBJ1-2; D: .; V: TRBV19; size: .; DNA: TGTGCCAGTAGTATAGGAGGGCCGCAGCCTAACTATGGCTACACCTTC; CDR3: CASSIGGPQPNYGYTF
J: TRBJ2-7; D: .; V: TRBV11-1; size: .; DNA: TGTGCCAGCAGCTTCGCCCTAGGGTCCTCCTACGAGCAGTACTTC; CDR3: CASSFALGSSYEQYF
J: TRBJ2-5; D: .; V: TRBV9; size: .; DNA: TGTGCCAGCAGCGTAGGTGGGTCCCAAGAGACCCAGTACTTC; CDR3: CASSVGGSQETQYF
J: TRBJ1-6; D: .; V: TRBV7-2; size: once; DNA: TGTGCCACCCGGACAGCCTATAATTCACCCCTCCACTTT; CDR3: CATRTAYNSPLHF
J: TRBJ1-6; D: .; V: TRBV30; size: .; DNA: TGTGCCTGGAGTGTACGGTTGGGGGATTCACCCCTCCACTTT; CDR3: CAWSVRLGDSPLHF
J: TRBJ2-7; D: TRBD2; V: TRBV27; size: .; DNA: TGTGCCAGCAGTTTCACTAGCGGGAGGGCCTACGAGCAGTACTTC; CDR3: CASSFTSGRAYEQYF
J: TRBJ1-3; D: .; V: TRBV19; size: .; DNA: TGTGCCAGTAGTATGGGCAGGGCGGAAGGAAACACCATATATTTT; CDR3: CASSMGRAEGNTIYF
J: TRBJ1-1; D: .; V: TRBV25-1; size: .; DNA: TGTGCCAGCAGTGAATGGGGCGGGAACACTGAAGCTTTCTTT; CDR3: CASSEWGGNTEAFF
J: TRBJ2-3; D: .; V: TRBV9; size: .; DNA: TGTGCCAGCAGCGTACAGGGGTCGGCAGATACGCAGTATTTT; CDR3: CASSVQGSADTQYF
J: TRBJ1-1; D: .; V: TRBV21-1; size: once; DNA: TGTGCCAGCAGCAAAGGGGGAGGGGGCGACACTGAAGCTTTCTTT; CDR3: CASSKGGGGDTEAFF
J: TRBJ1-2; D: .; V: TRBV6-5; size: .; DNA: TGTGCCAGCAGTTCCTACACAGGGCCCCTTAACTATGGCTACACCTTC; CDR3: CASSSYTGPLNYGYTF
J: TRBJ2-3; D: TRBD1; V: TRBV5-1; size: .; DNA: TGCGCCAGCAGCTTGGCCGGGACAGGGGGGGGAGATACGCAGTATTTT; CDR3: CASSLAGTGGGDTQYF
J: TRBJ1-4; D: .; V: TRBV6-1; size: .; DNA: TGTGCCAGCAGTGAATTGGGGGGAACTAATGAAAAACTGTTTTTT; CDR3: CASSELGGTNEKLFF
J: TRBJ2-7; D: .; V: TRBV7-3; size: .; DNA: TGTGCCAGCAGCTTAATGGCGGGGACCTCCTACGAGCAGTACTTC; CDR3: CASSLMAGTSYEQYF
J: TRBJ2-4; D: .; V: TRBV29-1; size: .; DNA: TGCAGCGTTGAACGGGGGGCCAAAAACATTCAGTACTTC; CDR3: CSVERGAKNIQYF
J: TRBJ2-1; D: TRBD2; V: TRBV28; size: .; DNA: TGTGCCAGCAGTACGCCCGGGACTAGCGGCCCATACAATGAGCAGTTCTTC; CDR3: CASSTPGTSGPYNEQFF
J: TRBJ2-7; D: .; V: TRBV6-1; size: once; DNA: TGTGCCAGCAGTGAAGTGAGCCGGTACGAGCAGTACTTC; CDR3: CASSEVSRYEQYF
J: TRBJ2-7; D: TRBD1; V: TRBV7-9; size: large; DNA: TGTGCCAGCAGCTTAGTCCAGGGGGCGGACTACGAGCAGTACTTC; CDR3: CASSLVQGADYEQYF
J: TRBJ1-5; D: .; V: TRBV12-5; size: once; DNA: TGTGCTAGTGGTTGGGATTTCGGGGGGAGCAATCAGCCCCAGCATTTT; CDR3: CASGWDFGGSNQPQHF
J: TRBJ2-1; D: .; V: TRBV27; size: few; DNA: TGTGCCAGCAGTTGGACGCAGGCCAATGAGCAGTTCTTC; CDR3: CASSWTQANEQFF
J: TRBJ1-5; D: TRBD1; V: TRBV5-5; size: once; DNA: TGTGCCAGCAGCTTGGTATGGGGACAGGGGGGTAATCAGCCCCAGCATTTT; CDR3: CASSLVWGQGGNQPQHF